Given below is one T cell receptor beta chain in context. This sample stems from a study of blood T cell repertoires in COVID-19. Study overall: From T cells, B-cell-depleted T cells, or PBMCs came the material, which was cDNA or gDNA.

Trimming pared 1 base from V and 2 bases from J, leaving 8 bases between. Germline values: CDR1 MNHNS, CDR2 SASEGT. The CDR3 extends over 14 amino acids. TCRdb's table, derived via immunoSEQ multiplex PCR, lists solely in-frame clones and lacks some. This table has approximately 26,000 clones, about 90% appearing once. The chain combines TRBV6-1 with TRBJ1-2; D gene ambiguous. The TCR comes from a human donor in a cohort sampled during active COVID-19. The sequenced material came from peripheral blood. CDR3 region: CASSEGGNNYGYTF. The CDR3 DNA sequence: TGTGCCAGCAGTGAAGGAGGGAACAACTATGGCTACACCTTC.